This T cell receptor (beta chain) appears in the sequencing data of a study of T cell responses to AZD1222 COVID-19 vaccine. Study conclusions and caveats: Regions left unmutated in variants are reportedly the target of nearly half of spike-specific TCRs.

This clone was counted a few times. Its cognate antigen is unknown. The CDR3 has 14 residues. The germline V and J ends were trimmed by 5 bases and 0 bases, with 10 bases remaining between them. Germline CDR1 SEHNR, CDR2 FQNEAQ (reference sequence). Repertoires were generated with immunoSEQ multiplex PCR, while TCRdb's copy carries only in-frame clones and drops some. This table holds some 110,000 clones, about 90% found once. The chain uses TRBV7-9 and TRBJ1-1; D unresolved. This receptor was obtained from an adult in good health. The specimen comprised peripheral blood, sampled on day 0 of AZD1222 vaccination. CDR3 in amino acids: CASSPGNMNTEAFF. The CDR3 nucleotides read TGTGCCAGCAGCCCGGGCAACATGAACACTGAAGCTTTCTTT. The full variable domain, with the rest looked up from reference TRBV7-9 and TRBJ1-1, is DTGVSQNPRHKITKRGQNVTFRCDPISEHNRLYWYRQTLGQGPEFLTYFQNEAQLEKSRLLSDRFSAERPKGSFSTLEIQRTEQGDSAMYLCASSPGNMNTEAFFGQGTRLTVV.